Presented here are 8 T cell receptor beta chains from one specimen sequenced in a study of blood T cell repertoires in COVID-19. Using immunoSEQ multiplex PCR, the repertoire was profiled, and TCRdb retains in-frame clones only, with some absent. The sample has 190,000 or so clones; 85% to 90% are singletons. What was sequenced was PBMCs or T cells enriched from blood (not recorded which). These receptors all come from a man younger than 45 who had recovered from COVID-19.

This chain links TRBV29-1 with TRBJ2-1; no clear D. The CDR3 loop spans 14 amino acids. The ends were cut back, 4 bases at V and 10 bases at J, with 20 bases in the middle. Germline V gives CDR1 SQVTM, CDR2 ANQGSEA. CDR3 nucleotides: TGCAGCGTTGTTACTTTACCTAGTTTCAACGAGCAGTTCTTC. Translation: CSVVTLPSFNEQFF.

The chain links TRBV6-2 or TRBV6-3 to TRBJ1-2, with a weak D call TRBD1 (5 bases). Germline V gene sequence: CDR1 MNHEY, CDR2 SVGEGT. V was clipped by 5 bases and J by 6 bases, with 13 bases between them. The CDR3 covers 13 residues. The CDR3 bases are TGTGCCAGCAGTGGCTCCCCCAGGGATGGCTACACCTTC. It yields the protein CASSGSPRDGYTF.

The chain has TRBV3-1 (or the pseudogene TRBV3-2) and TRBJ1-1; TRBD1 matches 9 bases. CDR1 is LGHDT, CDR2 YNNKEL, per germline (reference sequence). J lost 1 base, V lost 3 bases, and 9 bases had no gene match. The CDR3 contains 17 residues. CDR3 DNA sequence: TGTGCCAGCAGCCAGGAGGACAGGGGTTTGTGGAACACTGAAGCTTTCTTT. Its protein product is CASSQEDRGLWNTEAFF.

The rearrangement joins TRBV19 to TRBJ1-1; D is uncertain. Trimming removed 5 bases at V and 0 bases at J, with 10 bases between. Germline values: CDR1 LNHDA, CDR2 SQIVND (reference sequence). This CDR3 is 14 amino acids long. The CDR3 loop is CASSPTTLNTEAFF. DNA of the CDR3: TGTGCCAGTAGTCCGACAACACTGAACACTGAAGCTTTCTTT.

The rearrangement links TRBV29-1 to TRBJ2-7; TRBD2 matches at 9 bases. From germline, CDR1 is SQVTM and CDR2 ANQGSEA. The CDR3 has 16 residues. Germline trimming cut 0 bases from V and 4 bases from J; bases unmatched to any gene: 10. The CDR3 DNA is TGCAGCGTTGAAGATCGGTTTGTCGCGGGAGGGTACGAGCAGTACTTC. Its protein product is CSVEDRFVAGGYEQYF.

The V call is TRBV2, the J call TRBJ2-7, with TRBD2 matching 7 bases. V shed 6 bases, J shed 0 bases, and the junction held 5 bases outside the gene matches. Germline V lookup: CDR1 SNHLY, CDR2 FYNNEI. This CDR3 region has 14 residues. The CDR3 DNA reads as TGTGCCAGCAGAGATGCGGGGGTCTCCTACGAGCAGTACTTC. Its protein product is CASRDAGVSYEQYF.

The CDR3 coding sequence is TGTGCCAGCAGCTTGGACAGGGGAGCTGGCTACACCTTC. Translating it yields CASSLDRGAGYTF. V is TRBV5-8 and J is TRBJ1-2; 7 positions agree with TRBD1. The trim removed 0 bases at V and 7 bases at J, leaving 3 bases unmatched. The CDR3 covers 13 residues. The germline V gene has CDR1 SGHTS and CDR2 YDEGEE.

This chain uses TRBV5-1 with TRBJ2-1; TRBD2 matches 14 bases. V shed 5 bases and J 7 bases; nucleotides not matched to a gene: 5. Germline loops: CDR1 SGHRS, CDR2 YFSETQ. The CDR3 has 15 residues. CDR3 sequence reads: CASRPGTSGRNEQFF. The CDR3 DNA reads TGCGCCAGCAGGCCCGGGACTAGCGGGAGAAATGAGCAGTTCTTC.